A selection of T cell receptor beta chains follows, all from one sample in a study of vaccination and CD4 T cells after COVID-19. TCRdb used MiXCR to reprocess the PCR reads, holding one entry per CDR3 protein. The profile shows over 15,000 distinct CDR3 sequences, less than 60% of them singletons. Antigens for these TCRs are unknown. The specimen comprised CD4+ T cells from blood, cultured in vitro, sampled about 7 months after SARS-CoV-2 vaccination. The receptor source for this set is a human donor who had recovered from COVID-19. The CDR3 runs from the conserved cysteine through the conserved F or W. A D gene is named only where the DNA matches it firmly. Some rows have no size entry. The others give once, few or many, or a class for an expanded clone.

>.|TRBJ2-5|.|TRBV2
TGTGCCGGACGGGGCCAAGAGACCCAGTACTTC
CAGRGQETQYF
>.|TRBJ2-7|.|TRBV24-1
TGTGCCACCAGTGTGGCGGGCGAGCAGTACTTC
CATSVAGEQYF
>.|TRBJ1-2|few|TRBV6-5
TGTGCCAGCAGTTACCCGACAGGCTTAGAAGGCTACACCTTC
CASSYPTGLEGYTF
>.|TRBJ2-3|few|TRBV10-3
TGTGCCATCACATCGTCTGGCACAGATACGCAGTATTTT
CAITSSGTDTQYF
>.|TRBJ2-5|.|TRBV12-3/TRBV12-4
TGTGCCAGCAGTTTTCCTAGCGCCCAGACCCAGTACTTC
CASSFPSAQTQYF
>.|TRBJ1-6|.|TRBV12-3/TRBV12-4
TGTGCCAGCAGTTTCAATGGGGAATCACCCCTCCACTTT
CASSFNGESPLHF
>.|TRBJ1-1|.|TRBV4-3
TGCGCCAGCAGCCTCCGGGGCCCTATGAACACTGAAGCTTTCTTT
CASSLRGPMNTEAFF
>TRBD2|TRBJ2-7|.|TRBV5-4
TGTGCCAGCGGCCCGCCGGGAGGCCTTACCTACGAGCAGTACTTC
CASGPPGGLTYEQYF
>TRBD1|TRBJ1-1|.|TRBV7-9
TGTGCCAGCAGCTTTACAGGGGCCAACACTGAAGCTTTCTTT
CASSFTGANTEAFF
>.|TRBJ2-1|.|TRBV18
TGTGCCAGCTCCGACGGATGGGGGTACAATGAGCAGTTCTTC
CASSDGWGYNEQFF
>.|TRBJ2-3|.|TRBV6-1
TGTGCCAGCGCCCACCCGAGGAGCCCAGACACAGATACGCAGTATTTT
CASAHPRSPDTDTQYF
>.|TRBJ2-7|.|TRBV7-8
TGTGCCAGCAGCTTAGACAGCCTCTCCTACGAGCAGTACTTC
CASSLDSLSYEQYF
>.|TRBJ2-7|.|TRBV7-6
TGTGCCAGCAGCTTAGACCCCAGCTCCTACGAGCAGTACTTC
CASSLDPSSYEQYF